This T cell receptor beta chain emerged from a study of T cells in Graves' hyperthyroidism and ophthalmopathy. RNA transcripts gave rise to amplified TCR beta CDR3 regions. Carried out on the TCR CDR3, a first-round RT-PCR used the HTBI primer set. Via MiXCR, TCRdb re-called the multiplex PCR reads, giving one row per CDR3 protein. The data show a few hundred thousand distinct CDR3 sequences, with just over 14% seen just once and 13% held by the top ten. The CDR3 runs to 15 residues. The V gene lost 7 bases and the J gene lost 4 bases, with 18 bases spanning the gap. CDR1 MNHNS and CDR2 SASEGT come from the germline V gene.

The receptor was isolated from a woman in her thirties or forties with Graves' hyperthyroidism that later progressed to Graves' ophthalmopathy. The specimen was blood. The rearrangement links TRBV6-1 to TRBJ2-3; perhaps TRBD2 as D (7 bases). This chain's CDR3 is CASTLRGGRPDTQYF. The CDR3 DNA reads as TGTGCCAGCACCCTGAGGGGGGGGCGTCCAGATACGCAGTATTTT.